The present TCR beta chain was sequenced within a study of T cells expressing NK-cell markers (dated by TCRdb to about 2020). About the study as a whole: Fewer than ten donors provided sorted CD3+CD56+NKG2C+, CD3+CD56+NKG2C- and CD3+CD56-NKG2C+ T-cell subsets, whose TCR beta-chain repertoires were profiled. Seven of the eight sequenced donors were HCMV-seropositive and one was HCMV-seronegative. The eight sequenced donors were randomly selected healthy volunteers, three men and five women. Libraries were sequenced as 2 x 150 bp reads on Illumina HiSeq 2000/2500, MiSeq or NextSeq. Points the paper makes about the study in general: Those dominant clonotypes were again the most abundant among CD3+CD56-NKG2C+ cells in a handful of donors, at about 28.3-65%. Whether the expanded NKG2C-expressing T cell clones were specific for HCMV antigens was left unclear. In a handful of donors, the dominant CD3+CD56+NKG2C+ clonotypes ranked among the top 10 CD8+ clonotypes, making up roughly 1.0-8% of CD8+ T cells.

A remark on this clonotype: Its recognized antigen is unknown.

There are 15 amino acids in the CDR3, from cysteine to phenylalanine inclusive. There is no recorded DNA. Based on the germline V gene (reference sequence), the CDR1 and CDR2 sequences are SEHNR and FQNEAQ. The data were produced on an Illumina HiSeq 2000. TCR beta cDNA libraries were made by 5'RACE template switching that added a universal primer site and unique molecular identifiers. cDNA synthesis was primed from the TCR beta constant segment and was followed by two successive PCR amplification steps. As for the original processing: Reads were demultiplexed and grouped by UMI with MIGEC, and clonotypes were assembled and quantified with MiTCR. To exclude erroneous sequences, only TCR cDNA sequences supported by at least two reads were retained. Downstream repertoire analysis used the tcR package, and clonotypes were matched across fractions by CDR3 nucleotide sequence plus V segment. VDJmatch was used to annotate antigen specificity against VDJdb, with one amino acid substitution in CDR3 permitted. TCRdb reprocessed the reads and provides one entry for every CDR3 protein sequence; no DNA is given. The V and J calls come from TCRdb's annotation, not from the publication. The sample table on file contains a few hundred thousand distinct CDR3 sequences. The top ten hold 5.2% of the sample.

HCMV-specific IgG was detected in serum with a commercial ELISA kit to determine HCMV serostatus. Ficoll density gradient centrifugation was used to isolate peripheral blood mononuclear cells from blood. This TCR was sampled from a man aged 18-70 years in good health. The source material was blood T cells: a sorted CD56 or NKG2C T cell subset, CD4+ or CD8+ T cells, or bulk PBMC T cells (not recorded which). The chain couples TRBV7-9 to TRBJ1-5; TCRdb lists TRBD1, though no DNA is available to test this call. The CDR3 reads as follows: CASSLGGRGDGPQHF.